A selection of T cell receptor beta chains follows, all from one sample in a study of T cell responses to AZD1222 COVID-19 vaccine. The data were produced by immunoSEQ multiplex PCR, yet TCRdb's version contains in-frame clones alone and is incomplete. The table lists tens of thousands of clones, around nine tenths of them singletons. Sequenced material: peripheral blood, taken 28 days after the second dose of the MenACWY control vaccine. These receptors all come from an adult who received the MenACWY meningococcal vaccine as a control. Both conserved end residues are part of each CDR3. A D gene is named only where the DNA matches it firmly. Clone size is shown for a subset of rows, as once, few, many or a class of expanded clone.

D: NA; V: TRBV24-1; size: NA; J: TRBJ1-2; DNA: TGTGCCACCAGTGATCAGAGCTATGGCTACACCTTC; CDR3: CATSDQSYGYTF
D: NA; V: TRBV20-1; size: once; J: TRBJ2-7; DNA: TGCAGTGCTAGTACAATCAGGGACGACGAGCAGTACTTC; CDR3: CSASTIRDDEQYF
D: TRBD2; V: TRBV11-2; size: NA; J: TRBJ2-1; DNA: TGTGCCAGCAGCGGGGGGGGACTAGCGGGACCCTACAATGAGCAGTTCTTC; CDR3: CASSGGGLAGPYNEQFF
D: TRBD2; V: TRBV30; size: NA; J: TRBJ2-3; DNA: TGTGCCTGGAGTGGAGCGGGAGAGACAGATACGCAGTATTTT; CDR3: CAWSGAGETDTQYF
D: NA; V: TRBV21-1; size: NA; J: TRBJ1-6; DNA: TGTGCCAGCAGCAGGCCAGGGTCAAATTCACCCCTCCACTTT; CDR3: CASSRPGSNSPLHF
D: TRBD2; V: TRBV6-1; size: NA; J: TRBJ2-1; DNA: TGTGCCAGCAGTGAAACAAGACTAGCGGGGTCCTACAATGAGCAGTTCTTC; CDR3: CASSETRLAGSYNEQFF
D: NA; V: TRBV28; size: NA; J: TRBJ1-5; DNA: TGTGCCAGCAGTTTATCTCTCAATCAGCCCCAGCATTTT; CDR3: CASSLSLNQPQHF
D: TRBD2; V: TRBV6-2/TRBV6-3; size: NA; J: TRBJ2-3; DNA: TGTGCCAGCAGTTACCTAGCGGGAGGGCCCGATGAGGATACGCAGTATTTT; CDR3: CASSYLAGGPDEDTQYF
D: NA; V: TRBV19; size: NA; J: TRBJ1-1; DNA: TGTGCCAGTAGTATAGTCCGTAACACTGAAGCTTTCTTT; CDR3: CASSIVRNTEAFF
D: NA; V: TRBV6-6; size: NA; J: TRBJ2-4; DNA: TGTGCCAGCAGTTACCCAACCGGAGAAGCCAAAAACATTCAGTACTTC; CDR3: CASSYPTGEAKNIQYF
D: TRBD1; V: TRBV28; size: NA; J: TRBJ1-2; DNA: TGTGCCAGCAGCGTGGGACAGACCTTCTTTGGCTACACCTTC; CDR3: CASSVGQTFFGYTF
D: NA; V: TRBV5-1; size: NA; J: TRBJ2-5; DNA: TGCGCCAGCAGCCTGAGTTCCCAGCTGGGGGGGACCCAGTACTTC; CDR3: CASSLSSQLGGTQYF
D: NA; V: TRBV5-4; size: NA; J: TRBJ2-7; DNA: TGTGCCAGCAGCTCCAGCTCCTACGAGCAGTACTTC; CDR3: CASSSSSYEQYF
D: TRBD1; V: TRBV5-4; size: NA; J: TRBJ2-1; DNA: TGTGCCAGCAGCTTGGGGACCGGGACAGGGGGCTGGTATGAGCAGTTCTTC; CDR3: CASSLGTGTGGWYEQFF
D: NA; V: TRBV7-2; size: NA; J: TRBJ2-1; DNA: TGTGCCAGCAGCTTAGTCCATGGGGTCTCTGGGAACAATGAGCAGTTCTTC; CDR3: CASSLVHGVSGNNEQFF
D: NA; V: TRBV24-1; size: once; J: TRBJ1-1; DNA: TGTGCCACCAGTCAGGGGACTGAAGCTTTCTTT; CDR3: CATSQGTEAFF
D: NA; V: TRBV27; size: NA; J: TRBJ2-7; DNA: TGTGCCAGCAGTTCCCTGTTACCCCCCTACGAGCAGTACTTC; CDR3: CASSSLLPPYEQYF
D: NA; V: TRBV28; size: NA; J: TRBJ2-2; DNA: TGTGCCAGCAGTTTTCAGGAGGGCCACACCGGGGAGCTGTTTTTT; CDR3: CASSFQEGHTGELFF